A selection of T cell receptor beta chains follows, all from one sample in a study of cytomegalovirus exposure and HLA in healthy donors. Using immunoSEQ multiplex PCR, the repertoire was profiled, and TCRdb retains in-frame clones only, with some absent. The data show 100,000 to 150,000 clones, around 8.5% seen once. Sequences were obtained from PBMCs. The origin of the receptors is a man aged 35 to 55 in good health and CMV-seronegative. CDR3s include the opening cysteine and the closing phenylalanine or tryptophan. Each record gives: V gene, clone size, D gene, J gene, CDR3 protein, CDR3 DNA. A D gene is named only where the DNA matches it firmly. Only part of the rows carry a size: once, few, many, or a class if the clone is expanded.

TRBV5-4,.,TRBD2,TRBJ2-1,CASSRTSGGAHEQFF,TGTGCCAGCAGCCGTACTAGCGGGGGGGCCCATGAGCAGTTCTTC
TRBV11-2,.,.,TRBJ1-2,CASSLTVDSLAGGYTF,TGTGCCAGCAGCTTAACGGTAGACAGTTTAGCGGGTGGCTACACCTTC
TRBV25-1,few,.,TRBJ1-3,CASSAAGSGNTIYF,TGTGCCAGCAGTGCGGCGGGCTCTGGAAACACCATATATTTT
TRBV6-1,few,TRBD1,TRBJ1-1,CASSLSRQGGTEAFF,TGTGCCAGCAGTTTATCTAGACAGGGGGGGACTGAAGCTTTCTTT
TRBV12-5,.,.,TRBJ2-5,CASGLFGETQYF,TGTGCTAGTGGTTTGTTCGGGGAGACCCAGTACTTC
TRBV2,.,TRBD1,TRBJ1-1,CARELDRVNTEAFF,TGTGCCAGAGAGTTGGACAGGGTGAACACTGAAGCTTTCTTT
TRBV7-6,few,TRBD1,TRBJ1-1,CASIGQGITEAFF,TGTGCCAGCATCGGACAGGGGATAACTGAAGCTTTCTTT
TRBV6-5,.,TRBD1,TRBJ1-1,CASSRTGGTVTEAFF,TGTGCCAGCAGTAGGACAGGGGGGACGGTCACTGAAGCTTTCTTT
TRBV11-2,few,TRBD2,TRBJ2-1,CASSLALVAGGYNEQFF,TGTGCCAGCAGCCTCGCCCTTGTAGCGGGGGGTTACAATGAGCAGTTCTTC
TRBV25-1,.,.,TRBJ1-3,CASSQTGYSGNTIYF,TGTGCCAGCAGCCAAACGGGGTACTCTGGAAACACCATATATTTT
TRBV30,few,.,TRBJ2-5,CAWGSRAGETQYF,TGTGCCTGGGGCAGCCGGGCGGGGGAGACCCAGTACTTC
TRBV5-1,.,TRBD1,TRBJ1-6,CASSHRDRDSPLHF,TGCGCCAGCAGCCACCGGGACAGGGATTCACCCCTCCACTTT
TRBV6-4,few,.,TRBJ2-1,CASSENFRDTEQFF,TGTGCCAGCAGTGAAAACTTCCGGGACACCGAGCAGTTCTTC
TRBV19,few,.,TRBJ1-1,CASSYSRQIQNTEAFF,TGTGCCAGTAGTTACTCAAGACAGATCCAGAACACTGAAGCTTTCTTT
TRBV10-3,few,.,TRBJ1-2,CAISTLRDSLLLGYTF,TGTGCCATCAGCACCCTCCGGGACTCTCTGTTACTTGGCTACACCTTC
TRBV10-3,.,TRBD1,TRBJ2-6,CAISENLSLTGYVSGANVLTF,TGTGCCATCAGTGAGAACCTCTCATTGACAGGGTACGTCTCTGGGGCCAACGTCCTGACTTTC
TRBV7-2,.,.,TRBJ2-5,CASSSQGWGQETQYF,TGTGCCAGCAGCTCACAGGGCTGGGGTCAAGAGACCCAGTACTTC
TRBV4-3,few,TRBD2,TRBJ2-1,CASSLSSGGAGNEQFF,TGCGCCAGCAGCCTTTCGAGCGGGGGGGCCGGCAATGAGCAGTTCTTC
TRBV30,few,.,TRBJ1-2,CAWSVRQDYGYTF,TGTGCCTGGAGTGTACGCCAGGACTATGGCTACACCTTC
TRBV7-7,.,.,TRBJ1-4,CASSLTGEYEKLFF,TGTGCCAGCAGCTTGACAGGTGAATATGAAAAACTGTTTTTT
TRBV27,few,.,TRBJ1-5,CASSLSGYSNQPQHF,TGTGCCAGCAGTTTATCCGGTTATAGCAATCAGCCCCAGCATTTT
TRBV27,few,TRBD1,TRBJ1-5,CASSPYDRVDQPQHF,TGTGCCAGCAGTCCGTACGACAGGGTGGATCAGCCCCAGCATTTT
TRBV6-6,few,.,TRBJ1-1,CAISTSGTEAFF,TGTGCCATTAGTACCTCGGGCACTGAAGCTTTCTTT
TRBV6-6,few,TRBD1,TRBJ2-2,CASIPGTGRWELFF,TGTGCCAGCATTCCCGGGACAGGGAGATGGGAGCTGTTTTTT
TRBV7-8,.,TRBD1,TRBJ2-7,CASSLVPGTGAEQYF,TGTGCCAGCAGCTTAGTCCCCGGGACAGGGGCCGAGCAGTACTTC
TRBV2,few,TRBD2,TRBJ2-2,CASSEFSGGGSGELFF,TGTGCCAGCAGTGAATTTTCGGGAGGGGGTTCCGGGGAGCTGTTTTTT
TRBV6-5,few,TRBD1,TRBJ1-3,CASSYSQGAGNTIYF,TGTGCCAGCAGTTACTCGCAGGGGGCTGGAAACACCATATATTTT
TRBV18,few,.,TRBJ2-7,CASSPRVSGSYEQYF,TGTGCCAGCTCACCCAGGGTTAGTGGTAGCTACGAGCAGTACTTC
TRBV6-1,.,TRBD1,TRBJ2-3,CASSRQGQDTQYF,TGTGCCAGCAGCCGACAGGGGCAAGATACGCAGTATTTT
TRBV11-2,few,.,TRBJ2-7,CASSPPGLKSYEQYF,TGTGCCAGCAGTCCGCCCGGTTTGAAGTCCTACGAGCAGTACTTC
TRBV9,few,.,TRBJ2-5,CASSAGTVYQETQYF,TGTGCCAGCAGCGCTGGGACTGTGTACCAAGAGACCCAGTACTTC
TRBV15,.,.,TRBJ1-1,CATSRGEGVNTEAFF,TGTGCCACCAGCAGAGGGGAGGGGGTGAACACTGAAGCTTTCTTT
TRBV12-2,.,.,TRBJ1-5,CASRSKQGFQPQHF,TGTGCAAGTCGCTCCAAACAGGGATTTCAGCCCCAGCATTTT
TRBV6-5,.,TRBD2,TRBJ2-7,CASSRQRDSYEQYF,TGTGCCAGCAGTCGCCAGCGGGACTCCTACGAGCAGTACTTC
TRBV5-1,.,.,TRBJ1-2,CASSLRSVNYGYTF,TGCGCCAGCAGCTTACGGTCGGTGAACTATGGCTACACCTTC
TRBV6-1,.,.,TRBJ1-6,CASSDGPPGDSPLHF,TGTGCCAGCAGTGACGGTCCGCCCGGGGATTCACCCCTCCACTTT
TRBV21-1,.,.,TRBJ2-7,CASGSIWGHEQYF,TGTGCCAGCGGATCGATTTGGGGCCACGAGCAGTACTTC
TRBV28,.,.,TRBJ2-7,CASTLNRGEQYF,TGTGCCAGCACCCTCAATCGGGGCGAGCAGTACTTC
TRBV28,few,.,TRBJ2-4,CASRSNKNIQYF,TGTGCCAGCAGGTCAAACAAAAACATTCAGTACTTC
TRBV6-1,.,TRBD2,TRBJ2-2,CASSPGGGTGELFF,TGTGCCAGTTCCCCTGGGGGAGGGACCGGGGAGCTGTTTTTT
TRBV5-1,.,.,TRBJ2-3,CASSPWPGGATAADTQYF,TGCGCCAGCAGCCCCTGGCCCGGGGGAGCGACTGCCGCAGATACGCAGTATTTT
TRBV27,few,.,TRBJ2-3,CASSLNGDTDTQYF,TGTGCCAGCAGTTTAAACGGGGACACAGATACGCAGTATTTT
TRBV19,.,TRBD1,TRBJ1-5,CASTRGDREGSGNQPQHF,TGTGCCAGTACCCGGGGGGACAGGGAAGGGTCGGGCAATCAGCCCCAGCATTTT
TRBV9,few,.,TRBJ2-1,CASSVGPSVTSSYNEQFF,TGTGCCAGCAGCGTAGGCCCCAGCGTCACTAGCTCCTACAATGAGCAGTTCTTC
TRBV5-6,few,.,TRBJ2-1,CASSLKRRNNEQFF,TGTGCCAGCAGCTTGAAGCGGCGGAATAATGAGCAGTTCTTC
TRBV5-1,.,.,TRBJ2-6,CASGEGAGANVLTF,TGCGCCAGCGGAGAAGGGGCTGGGGCCAACGTCCTGACTTTC
TRBV7-9,.,.,TRBJ1-1,CASTPEGTEAFF,TGTGCCAGCACCCCGGAGGGGACTGAAGCTTTCTTT
TRBV2,.,TRBD1,TRBJ1-6,CASSSSTGGDSPLHF,TGTGCCAGCAGTTCGTCGACAGGGGGCGATTCACCCCTCCACTTT
TRBV9,.,.,TRBJ2-2,CASSVAGNLGNTGELFF,TGTGCCAGCAGCGTAGCAGGGAATTTGGGGAACACCGGGGAGCTGTTTTTT
TRBV5-1,few,TRBD1,TRBJ2-3,CASSPGQGVSDTQYF,TGCGCCAGCAGCCCGGGACAGGGGGTTTCAGATACGCAGTATTTT
TRBV25-1,few,TRBD1,TRBJ2-7,CASSDRDRVGVHEQYF,TGTGCCAGCAGTGACCGCGACAGGGTAGGGGTGCACGAGCAGTACTTC
TRBV19,.,.,TRBJ1-5,CASSIPGNQPQHF,TGTGCCAGTAGTATCCCGGGTAATCAGCCCCAGCATTTT
TRBV18,.,TRBD2,TRBJ2-7,CASSPGRGALYEQYF,TGTGCCAGCTCACCAGGGCGGGGGGCTCTCTACGAGCAGTACTTC
TRBV7-2,.,.,TRBJ2-7,CASSLTLAALGHEQYF,TGTGCCAGCAGCTTAACATTAGCGGCCCTGGGCCACGAGCAGTACTTC
TRBV7-2,many,.,TRBJ2-2,CASSLFFSSNTGELFF,TGTGCCAGCAGCCTCTTCTTCTCGTCGAACACCGGGGAGCTGTTTTTT